A single sample is the source of the 24 T cell receptor beta chains below, sequenced in a study of shared clonotypes between healthy human individuals. Clones were sequenced by immunoSEQ multiplex PCR, and TCRdb holds only the in-frame ones, with some missing. The table lists approximately 1.4 million clones, 95% to 99% of them singletons. Source material: naive CD4+ T cells sorted from blood. Subset: CD45RA+ positively selected. The receptor set was obtained from a man younger than 40 in good health.

This clone showed up just once. The V and J genes are TRBV7-9 and TRBJ1-2; tentatively, D is TRBD1 (6 bases). V lost 1 base, J lost 4 bases, and 13 bases lay in between. The CDR3 runs 15 residues. The germline V gene has CDR1 SEHNR and CDR2 FQNEAQ (reference sequence). The CDR3 coding sequence is TGTGCCAGCAGCTTAGGTCTCGTAGGGGGCTATGGCTACACCTTC. Amino acids: CASSLGLVGGYGYTF.

The V gene is TRBV6-6, the J gene TRBJ1-1, with 8 bases that match TRBD1. The CDR3 has 15 residues. The V gene's germline CDR1 is MNHNY and CDR2 SVGAGI (reference sequence). Trimming took 6 bases from V and 3 from J; bases not matched to a gene: 9. This chain's CDR3 is CASRSRGLGDTEAFF. CDR3 sequence (DNA): TGTGCCAGCAGGTCCAGGGGGCTAGGGGACACTGAAGCTTTCTTT.

The rearrangement joins TRBV5-8 to TRBJ2-3; D call uncertain. V lost 4 bases to trimming and J lost 2 bases, with 14 bases between them. This CDR3 has 15 amino acids. Germline V gene data show CDR1 as SGHTS and CDR2 as YDEGEE. In nucleotides, the CDR3 is TGTGCCAGCAGCCCGGAGCCGGGTTTCACAGATACGCAGTATTTT. This codes for CASSPEPGFTDTQYF.

This clone appeared a single time. The chain employs TRBV2 and TRBJ2-5; 8 bases match TRBD2. CDR3 size: 14 residues. V shed 8 bases and J 0 bases; nucleotides not matched to a gene: 5. Per germline, CDR1 SNHLY and CDR2 FYNNEI. CDR3 loop: CASEAGVYQETQYF. The DNA of the CDR3 is TGTGCCAGCGAAGCGGGAGTGTACCAAGAGACCCAGTACTTC.

The J gene is TRBJ1-5, the V gene TRBV28; D not resolved. This CDR3 region has 16 residues. The ends were cut back, 3 bases at V and 0 bases at J, with 12 bases in the middle. Germline assignment: CDR1 MDHEN and CDR2 SYDVKM. CDR3 sequence: CASSFAGIYSNQPQHF. The CDR3 nucleotides read TGTGCCAGCAGTTTTGCCGGAATCTATAGCAATCAGCCCCAGCATTTT.

The gene calls are TRBV28 and TRBJ2-3, with 7 nucleotides matching TRBD2. Germline trimming cut 5 bases from V and 2 bases from J; bases unmatched to any gene: 4. The CDR3 sequence is 14 residues long. Germline V gene lookup returns CDR1 MDHEN and CDR2 SYDVKM. The CDR3 nucleotides read TGTGCCAGCAGTCGCCGACTAGCCACAGATACGCAGTATTTT. It encodes CASSRRLATDTQYF.

This chain links TRBV28 with TRBJ2-7, with D hard to call. The CDR3 loop spans 13 amino acids. Germline CDR1 MDHEN, CDR2 SYDVKM. V was pared by 3 bases and J by 2 bases, with 8 bases between. DNA of the CDR3: TGTGCCAGCAGTTTGCCTAACCCCTACGAGCAGTACTTC. Translation gives CASSLPNPYEQYF.

This chain connects TRBV10-3 to TRBJ2-7, with D possibly matching TRBD1 (8 bases). This CDR3 spans 15 amino acids. V was trimmed by 4 bases and J by 2 bases, leaving 15 bases between them. From germline, CDR1 is ENHRY and CDR2 SYGVKD. For the CDR3, the DNA is TGTGCCATCAGTGTGGACAGGGAGGGGACCTACGAGCAGTACTTC. This gives the protein CAISVDREGTYEQYF.

The genes are TRBV11-3 and TRBJ2-1; the D gene is possibly TRBD2 (7 bases). Germline CDR1 reads SGHNT; CDR2 reads YENEEA. The CDR3 runs to 17 residues. Trimming stripped 0 bases from V and 6 bases from J, with 18 bases between. The CDR3 loop reads CASSLDLVRGGFNEQFF. In nucleotides, the CDR3 is TGTGCCAGCAGCTTAGATCTCGTTAGGGGGGGATTCAATGAGCAGTTCTTC.

This chain's CDR3 is CASSLMTSGRGRGEQFF. Written as DNA, the CDR3 is TGCGCCAGCAGCTTGATGACTAGCGGGCGGGGACGAGGTGAGCAGTTCTTC. The rearrangement joins TRBV5-1 to TRBJ2-1; 10 bases are a match to TRBD2. The CDR3 runs 17 residues. Germline V lookup: CDR1 SGHRS, CDR2 YFSETQ. J lost 9 bases, V lost 1 base, and 13 bases had no gene match.

This clone is a singleton in its sample. CDR3 amino acids: CASSLGVGGEVGQPQHF. Here the CDR3 DNA reads TGTGCCAGCAGCTTAGGAGTAGGGGGCGAGGTCGGTCAGCCCCAGCATTTT. This chain uses TRBV7-9 with TRBJ1-5; the match to TRBD1 covers 7 bases. V shed 1 base and J 6 bases; nucleotides not matched to a gene: 12. Germline loops: CDR1 SEHNR, CDR2 FQNEAQ (reference sequence). The CDR3 is made up of 17 amino acids.

Comments on this clone: Other nucleotide sequences in the sample specify the same CDR3. V gene TRBV9 combines with J gene TRBJ1-4, with D possibly matching TRBD1 (6 bases). V was cut by 2 bases and J by 6 bases, with 11 bases left in between. The CDR3 contains 14 residues. The germline CDR1 and CDR2 sequences are SGDLS and YYNGEE. The DNA for the CDR3 is TGTGCCAGCAGCGTCGGGGGGCGTGATGAAAAACTGTTTTTT. It codes for CASSVGGRDEKLFF.

This sequence joins TRBV2 and TRBJ2-1, with 7 bases identical to TRBD2. The CDR3 is 15 amino acids. The germline gives CDR1 SNHLY, CDR2 FYNNEI. V lost 4 bases, J lost 5 bases, and 8 bases stayed unmatched. CDR3 sequence (DNA): TGTGCCAGCAGTGTGCTAGCGGCCAGAAACAATGAGCAGTTCTTC. It encodes CASSVLAARNNEQFF.

The rearrangement links TRBV6-4 to TRBJ2-1; D may correspond to TRBD1 or TRBD2 (5 bases each). The CDR3 sequence is 16 residues long. CDR1 MRHNA and CDR2 SNTAGT come from the germline V gene. The germline V and J ends were trimmed by 0 bases and 2 bases, with 11 bases remaining between them. In nucleotides, the CDR3 is TGTGCCAGCAGTGACTCAGGGACCGCGCCCTACAATGAGCAGTTCTTC. Protein sequence: CASSDSGTAPYNEQFF.

The chain uses TRBV18 and TRBJ2-1, with 8 nucleotides matching TRBD1. The CDR3 extends over 14 amino acids. CDR1 and CDR2 (germline): KGHSH, LQKENI. The V and J ends lost 4 bases and 6 bases, in that order; junction bases with no gene match: 5. The CDR3 loop reads CASSRDRGSNEQFF. The CDR3 nucleotides are TGTGCCAGCTCACGCGACAGGGGTTCCAATGAGCAGTTCTTC.

The rearrangement joins TRBV18 to TRBJ2-6, with 8 bases fitting TRBD1. The germline V gene has CDR1 KGHSH and CDR2 LQKENI. The V and J ends lost 6 bases and 2 bases, in that order; junction bases with no gene match: 9. There are 17 residues in the CDR3. DNA of the CDR3: TGTGCCAGCTCCTCCCGGACAGGGAACGCTGGGGCCAACGTCCTGACTTTC. Translated: CASSSRTGNAGANVLTF.

This sequence joins TRBV15 and TRBJ2-2; D is unresolved. The CDR3 runs to 14 residues. V lost 1 base to trimming and J lost 8 bases, with 11 bases between them. CDR1 is LNHNV and CDR2 is YYDKDF in the germline V gene (reference sequence). CDR3 sequence (DNA): TGTGCCACCAGCAGAGTCCAGGTGGCTGGGGAGCTGTTTTTT. Translated: CATSRVQVAGELFF.

The gene calls are TRBV29-1 and TRBJ1-1, with 8 bases lining up with TRBD1. V lost 2 bases, J lost 4 bases, and 3 bases stayed unmatched. This CDR3 is 13 amino acids long. Germline assignment: CDR1 SQVTM and CDR2 ANQGSEA. For the CDR3, the DNA is TGCAGCGTTGAAATAGACAGGGGCACTGAAGCTTTCTTT. Its protein is CSVEIDRGTEAFF.

The gene calls are TRBV5-1 and TRBJ2-2; the D is unclear. Germline values: CDR1 SGHRS, CDR2 YFSETQ. This CDR3 is built from 16 residues. Deletions cut 6 bases from V and 6 bases from J, with 21 bases between. CDR3 residues: CASTPLAPRIAGELFF. The CDR3 coding sequence is TGCGCCAGCACCCCTTTGGCCCCCAGAATCGCCGGGGAGCTGTTTTTT. Combining the CDR3 with reference TRBV5-1 and TRBJ2-2 gives the whole variable domain KAGVTQTPRYLIKTRGQQVTLSCSPISGHRSVSWYQQTPGQGLQFLFEYFSETQRNKGNFPGRFSGRQFSNSRSEMNVSTLELGDSALYLCASTPLAPRIAGELFFGEGSRLTVL.

This clone was detected once. Other nucleotide sequences from this sample produce the same CDR3. This chain connects TRBV7-2 to TRBJ2-7; TRBD1 aligns across 7 bases. V gave up 3 bases and J gave up 2 bases; unmatched junction bases: 1. The CDR3 is 13 amino acids. Per the germline V gene, CDR1 is SGHTA and CDR2 is FQGNSA. The DNA of the CDR3 is TGTGCCAGCAGCTTTGACAGGGCCTACGAGCAGTACTTC. Its translation: CASSFDRAYEQYF.

The rearrangement uses TRBV5-1 and TRBJ2-7, with TRBD1 identical over 10 bases. Germline V gene sequence: CDR1 SGHRS, CDR2 YFSETQ. V lost 1 base and J lost 3; bases outside the gene matches: 7. The CDR3 has 16 residues. The CDR3 nucleotides read TGCGCCAGCAGCTTGAGTCTTGGGACAGGGGTCTACGAGCAGTACTTC. It codes for CASSLSLGTGVYEQYF.

The rearrangement joins TRBV7-2 to TRBJ2-1, with a tentative D call TRBD2 (7 bases). V lost 4 bases, J lost 11 bases, and 18 bases lay in between. This CDR3 has 14 residues. Per germline, CDR1 SGHTA and CDR2 FQGNSA. This CDR3 reads CASSSIGGTIQQFF. The CDR3 DNA is TGTGCCAGCAGCTCTATAGGGGGGACTATACAGCAGTTCTTC.

The V gene is TRBV5-1, the J gene TRBJ1-5; TRBD1 matches 11 bases. The V gene end was trimmed by 4 bases and the J gene end by 4 bases; junction bases not matched to a gene: 7. The CDR3 contains 16 residues. From germline, CDR1 is SGHRS and CDR2 YFSETQ. The CDR3 region has the DNA TGCGCCAGCAGCCCCGGGACAGGGGGTTGGAATCAGCCCCAGCATTTT. Protein: CASSPGTGGWNQPQHF.

The chain employs TRBV7-2 and TRBJ2-3; D not certain. The CDR3 runs to 17 residues. The V gene lost 1 base and the J gene lost 0 bases, with 14 bases spanning the gap. CDR1 and CDR2 (germline): SGHTA, FQGNSA. The CDR3 loop is CASSLVAKSYSTDTQYF. The CDR3 DNA follows: TGTGCCAGCAGCTTAGTCGCAAAGTCTTATAGCACAGATACGCAGTATTTT.